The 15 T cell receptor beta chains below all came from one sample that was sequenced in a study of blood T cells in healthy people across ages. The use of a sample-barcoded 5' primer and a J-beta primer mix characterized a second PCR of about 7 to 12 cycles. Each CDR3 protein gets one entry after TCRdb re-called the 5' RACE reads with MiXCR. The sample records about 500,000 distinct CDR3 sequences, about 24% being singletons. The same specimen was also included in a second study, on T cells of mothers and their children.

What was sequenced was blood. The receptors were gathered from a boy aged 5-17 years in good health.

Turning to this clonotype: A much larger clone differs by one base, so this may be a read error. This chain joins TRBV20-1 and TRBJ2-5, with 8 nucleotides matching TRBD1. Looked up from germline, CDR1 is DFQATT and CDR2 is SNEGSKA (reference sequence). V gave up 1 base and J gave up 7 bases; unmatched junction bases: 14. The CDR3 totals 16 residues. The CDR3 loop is CSARGLEAHDRGTQYF. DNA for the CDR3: TGCAGTGCTAGAGGTCTAGAGGCCCACGACAGGGGGACCCAGTACTTC.

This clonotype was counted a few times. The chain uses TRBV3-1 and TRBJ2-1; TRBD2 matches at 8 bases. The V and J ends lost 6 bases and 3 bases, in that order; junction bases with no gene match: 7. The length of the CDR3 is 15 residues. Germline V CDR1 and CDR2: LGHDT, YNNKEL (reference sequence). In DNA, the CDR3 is TGTGCCAGCAGGACCGGAGCGGGAGACTACAATGAGCAGTTCTTC. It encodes CASRTGAGDYNEQFF.

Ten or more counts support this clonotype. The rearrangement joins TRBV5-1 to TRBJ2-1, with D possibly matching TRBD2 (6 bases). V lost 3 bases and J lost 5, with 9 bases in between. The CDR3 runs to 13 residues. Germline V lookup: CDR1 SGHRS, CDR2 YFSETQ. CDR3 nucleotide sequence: TGCGCCAGCAGCTCGGGACTCGACAATGAGCAGTTCTTC. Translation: CASSSGLDNEQFF.

The CDR3 is CASSSQGNNEQFF. CDR3 bases: TGTGCCAGCAGCTCCCAGGGCAATAATGAGCAGTTCTTC. This chain uses TRBV7-9 with TRBJ2-1; the D gene is possibly TRBD1 (5 bases). Germline V gene data show CDR1 as SEHNR and CDR2 as FQNEAQ (reference sequence). This CDR3 spans 13 amino acids. The V end lost 4 bases, the J end lost 7 bases, and 11 bases lay between the germline ends.

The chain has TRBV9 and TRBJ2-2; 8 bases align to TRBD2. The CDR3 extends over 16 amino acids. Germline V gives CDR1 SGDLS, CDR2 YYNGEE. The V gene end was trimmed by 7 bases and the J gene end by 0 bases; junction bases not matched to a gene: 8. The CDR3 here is CASSTRGETNTGELFF. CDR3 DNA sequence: TGTGCCAGCTCAACGCGGGGGGAGACGAACACCGGGGAGCTGTTTTTT.

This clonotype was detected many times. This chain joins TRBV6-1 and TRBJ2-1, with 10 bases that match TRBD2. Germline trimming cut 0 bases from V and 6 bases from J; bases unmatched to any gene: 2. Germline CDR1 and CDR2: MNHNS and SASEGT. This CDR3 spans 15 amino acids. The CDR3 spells CASSEAAGGRNEQFF. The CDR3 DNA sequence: TGTGCCAGCAGTGAAGCAGCGGGGGGGCGCAATGAGCAGTTCTTC.

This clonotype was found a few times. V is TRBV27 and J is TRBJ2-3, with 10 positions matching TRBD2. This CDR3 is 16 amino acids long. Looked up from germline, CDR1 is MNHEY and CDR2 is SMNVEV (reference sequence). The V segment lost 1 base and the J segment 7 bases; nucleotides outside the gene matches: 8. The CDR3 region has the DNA TGTGCCAGCAGTTTATTGGCTAGCGGGGGAGCTTATACGCAGTATTTT. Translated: CASSLLASGGAYTQYF.

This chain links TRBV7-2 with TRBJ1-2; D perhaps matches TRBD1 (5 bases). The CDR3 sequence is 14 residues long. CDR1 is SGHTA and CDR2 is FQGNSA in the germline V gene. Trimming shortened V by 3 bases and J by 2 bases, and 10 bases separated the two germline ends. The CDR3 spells CASSFLRDNYGYTF. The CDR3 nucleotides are TGTGCCAGCAGCTTTCTAAGGGACAACTATGGCTACACCTTC.

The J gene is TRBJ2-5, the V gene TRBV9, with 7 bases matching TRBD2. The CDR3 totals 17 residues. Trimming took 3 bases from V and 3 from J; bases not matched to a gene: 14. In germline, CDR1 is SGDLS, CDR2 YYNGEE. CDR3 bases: TGTGCCAGCAGCGATGAGGAGGGAGGGCCGTTTAAAGAGACCCAGTACTTC. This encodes CASSDEEGGPFKETQYF.

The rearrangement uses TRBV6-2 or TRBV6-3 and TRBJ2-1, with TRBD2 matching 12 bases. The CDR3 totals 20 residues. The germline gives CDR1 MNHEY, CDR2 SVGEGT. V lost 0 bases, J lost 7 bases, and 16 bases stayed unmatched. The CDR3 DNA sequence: TGTGCCAGCAGTTACTCGACGATGGACCCTCTAGCGGGGGGGTCGAATGAGCAGTTCTTC. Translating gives CASSYSTMDPLAGGSNEQFF.

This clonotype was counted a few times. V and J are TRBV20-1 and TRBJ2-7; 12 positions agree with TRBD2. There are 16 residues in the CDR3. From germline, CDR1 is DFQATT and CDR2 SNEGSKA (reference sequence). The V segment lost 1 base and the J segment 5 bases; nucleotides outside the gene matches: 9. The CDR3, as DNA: TGCAGTGCTAGAGTGGCTAGCGGGAGGGGATACCACGAGCAGTACTTC. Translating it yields CSARVASGRGYHEQYF.

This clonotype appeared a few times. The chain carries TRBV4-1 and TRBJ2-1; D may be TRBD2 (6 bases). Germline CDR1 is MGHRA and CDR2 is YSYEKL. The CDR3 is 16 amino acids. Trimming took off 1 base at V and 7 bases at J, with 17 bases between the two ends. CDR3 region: CASSQGMSTSRNEQFF. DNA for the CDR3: TGCGCCAGCAGCCAAGGGATGTCGACTAGTCGGAATGAGCAGTTCTTC.

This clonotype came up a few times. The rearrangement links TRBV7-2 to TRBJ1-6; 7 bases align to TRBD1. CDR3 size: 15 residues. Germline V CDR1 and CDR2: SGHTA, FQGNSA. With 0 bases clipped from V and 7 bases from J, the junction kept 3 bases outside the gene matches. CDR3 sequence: CASSLAGTENSPLHF. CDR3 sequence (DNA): TGTGCCAGCAGCTTAGCAGGGACAGAGAATTCACCCCTCCACTTT.

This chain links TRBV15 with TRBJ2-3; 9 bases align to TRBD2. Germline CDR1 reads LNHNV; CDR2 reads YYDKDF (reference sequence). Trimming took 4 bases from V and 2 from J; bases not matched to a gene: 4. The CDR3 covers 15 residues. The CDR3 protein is CATSKTSGFTDTQYF. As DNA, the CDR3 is TGTGCCACCAGCAAGACTAGCGGATTCACAGATACGCAGTATTTT.

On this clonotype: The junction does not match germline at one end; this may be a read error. This chain's CDR3 is CANSEAAGQGTDTQYF. Written as DNA, the CDR3 is TGTGCCAACAGTGAAGCGGCGGGACAGGGCACAGATACGCAGTATTTT. The chain combines TRBV6-1 with TRBJ2-3, with 8 bases lining up with TRBD1. Germline lookup yields CDR1 MNHNS and CDR2 SASEGT. The CDR3 runs to 16 residues.